This is a list of T cell receptor beta chains from one sample in a study of identifying expanded T cells in peripheral blood. Here immunoSEQ multiplex PCR was the method, and the copy in TCRdb shows in-frame clones only, minus some. The top ten clones hold less than 20% of a sample with around 100,000 clones, around 88% of them seen once. The material sequenced was blood. These receptors came from a person aged 18 to 70 in good health. The CDR3 runs from the conserved cysteine through the conserved F or W. D genes are given only for firm matches. The size entry is marked missing in some rows and otherwise reads once, few, many or a size class.

CDR3 | DNA | D | size | J | V
CASSPRGGLTETQYF | TGTGCCAGCAGCCCGCGCGGGGGCCTCACGGAGACCCAGTACTTC | NA | NA | TRBJ2-5 | TRBV7-9
CASSNRGTDTQYF | TGTGCCAGCAGCAACAGGGGGACAGATACGCAGTATTTT | TRBD1 | NA | TRBJ2-3 | TRBV27
CASSPLGLNNSPLHF | TGTGCCAGCAGCCCTCTGGGGCTAAACAATTCACCCCTCCACTTT | NA | NA | TRBJ1-6 | TRBV9
CASSRDIQYF | TGTGCCAGTAGTCGGGACATTCAGTACTTC | NA | NA | TRBJ2-4 | TRBV19
CSVGPSTGNQETQYF | TGCAGCGTTGGGCCCTCAACAGGGAACCAAGAGACCCAGTACTTC | NA | NA | TRBJ2-5 | TRBV29-1
CATRPGDRDSYNSPLHF | TGTGCCACTCGCCCCGGCGACAGGGACTCCTATAATTCACCCCTCCACTTT | TRBD1 | NA | TRBJ1-6 | TRBV15
CASSQDTAAYNEQFF | TGCGCCAGCAGCCAAGATACGGCGGCCTACAATGAGCAGTTCTTC | NA | NA | TRBJ2-1 | TRBV4-3
CASSVSRDTPFNEQFF | TGTGCCAGCAGCGTGAGCCGGGATACCCCTTTCAATGAGCAGTTCTTC | NA | NA | TRBJ2-1 | TRBV7-2
CASSLGLAASYEQYF | TGTGCCAGCAGCTTAGGGCTGGCGGCCTCCTACGAGCAGTACTTC | NA | once | TRBJ2-7 | TRBV7-2
CASSPEGRGVSPLHF | TGTGCCAGCAGTCCCGAGGGCAGGGGAGTTTCACCCCTCCACTTT | NA | NA | TRBJ1-6 | TRBV6-6
CASSLRVSTSTDTQYF | TGTGCCAGCAGCTTGAGGGTATCCACTAGCACAGATACGCAGTATTTT | NA | NA | TRBJ2-3 | TRBV5-6
CASSRLGQGDQPQHF | TGTGCCAGCAGCCGACTGGGGCAGGGGGATCAGCCCCAGCATTTT | TRBD1 | once | TRBJ1-5 | TRBV6-1
CASSYSSGAPGSPLHF | TGTGCCAGCAGTTACTCATCAGGGGCTCCCGGCTCACCCCTCCACTTT | NA | NA | TRBJ1-6 | TRBV6-5
CASSPARGGGNTIYF | TGTGCCAGCAGCCCAGCCAGGGGGGGTGGAAACACCATATATTTT | TRBD1 | NA | TRBJ1-3 | TRBV7-6
CATLDRLNTGELFF | TGTGCCACCTTGGACAGGCTCAACACCGGGGAGCTGTTTTTT | TRBD1 | NA | TRBJ2-2 | TRBV6-6
CASSVAGNYGYTF | TGTGCCAGCAGTGTTGCCGGGAACTATGGCTACACCTTC | NA | once | TRBJ1-2 | TRBV2
CASSFSSGTAQETQYF | TGTGCCAGTAGTTTTAGCTCTGGGACAGCGCAAGAGACCCAGTACTTC | TRBD1 | NA | TRBJ2-5 | TRBV19
CASSWELGSSSYNEQFF | TGTGCCAGCAGCTGGGAGTTGGGGAGCAGCTCCTACAATGAGCAGTTCTTC | NA | NA | TRBJ2-1 | TRBV5-5
CASSSATTGNTIYF | TGTGCCAGCAGTTCAGCCACGACTGGAAACACCATATATTTT | NA | NA | TRBJ1-3 | TRBV27
CASGGLAGEVETQYF | TGCGCCAGCGGGGGACTAGCGGGGGAGGTAGAGACCCAGTACTTC | TRBD2 | NA | TRBJ2-5 | TRBV5-1
CASSFPSGGQIYSYNEQFF | TGTGCCAGCAGCTTCCCTAGCGGGGGTCAAATTTACTCCTACAATGAGCAGTTCTTC | TRBD2 | NA | TRBJ2-1 | TRBV7-9
CAISESGQGLAKNIQYF | TGTGCCATCAGTGAGTCGGGACAGGGCCTAGCCAAAAACATTCAGTACTTC | TRBD1 | NA | TRBJ2-4 | TRBV10-3
CASSFGFPDNEQFF | TGTGCCAGCAGCTTCGGATTTCCGGACAATGAGCAGTTCTTC | NA | NA | TRBJ2-1 | TRBV5-6
CASSVGTSYNSPLHF | TGTGCCAGCAGCGTAGGGACCTCCTATAATTCACCCCTCCACTTT | NA | NA | TRBJ1-6 | TRBV9
CASSQDNGYYEQYF | TGCGCCAGCAGCCAAGATAACGGATACTACGAGCAGTACTTC | NA | once | TRBJ2-7 | TRBV4-3
CASSSGTFSGEKLFF | TGTGCCAGCAGCTCCGGGACTTTCTCGGGCGAAAAACTGTTTTTT | NA | NA | TRBJ1-4 | TRBV7-8
CASSYSRDRFEAFF | TGTGCCAGCAGTTACTCGAGAGACAGATTCGAAGCTTTCTTT | NA | NA | TRBJ1-1 | TRBV6-5
CASSGRSGGAHEQYF | TGTGCCAGCTCCGGCCGTAGCGGGGGGGCCCACGAGCAGTACTTC | TRBD2 | NA | TRBJ2-7 | TRBV5-4
CASLSGLLIGEQFF | TGTGCCAGTCTCTCGGGACTACTTATCGGTGAGCAGTTCTTC | TRBD2 | once | TRBJ2-1 | TRBV7-9
CASSLAGFYSNQPQHF | TGTGCCAGCAGCTTGGCCGGGTTCTATAGCAATCAGCCCCAGCATTTT | NA | NA | TRBJ1-5 | TRBV5-8
CASKMGGGAYNEQFF | TGTGCCAGCAAAATGGGGGGCGGAGCCTACAATGAGCAGTTCTTC | NA | NA | TRBJ2-1 | TRBV2
CASSHAGANVLTF | TGTGCCAGCAGCCATGCTGGGGCCAACGTCCTGACTTTC | NA | once | TRBJ2-6 | TRBV4-2
CASSYDPGQKCGEKLFF | TGTGCCAGCAGTTACGACCCTGGACAGAAGTGCGGTGAAAAACTGTTTTTT | NA | NA | TRBJ1-4 | TRBV6-7
CASSGDRGTRDEQFF | TGTGCCAGCAGCGGAGACAGGGGGACGCGGGATGAGCAGTTCTTC | TRBD1 | NA | TRBJ2-1 | TRBV7-2
CASSYGGRGGNQPQHF | TGTGCCAGCAGCTACGGGGGGCGCGGGGGCAATCAGCCCCAGCATTTT | NA | NA | TRBJ1-5 | TRBV7-9
CASIRQGGSNYGYTF | TGTGCCAGTATCCGTCAGGGGGGATCTAACTATGGCTACACCTTC | TRBD1 | NA | TRBJ1-2 | TRBV19
CASSVGHRNEKLFF | TGTGCCAGCAGCGTCGGTCATCGGAATGAAAAACTGTTTTTT | NA | NA | TRBJ1-4 | TRBV7-9
CASSEQGYGYTF | TGTGCCAGCAGTGAACAGGGCTATGGCTACACCTTC | NA | NA | TRBJ1-2 | TRBV25-1
CASGEQGADNSPLHF | TGTGCCAGCGGCGAACAGGGGGCGGATAATTCACCCCTCCACTTT | TRBD1 | NA | TRBJ1-6 | TRBV2
CASSFEGYYGYTF | TGTGCCAGCAGTTTTGAGGGATACTATGGCTACACCTTC | NA | NA | TRBJ1-2 | TRBV27
CASSSRSGADEQYF | TGTGCCAGTAGTTCCCGTAGCGGAGCGGACGAGCAGTACTTC | NA | NA | TRBJ2-7 | TRBV19
CASSPRTGFNNEQYF | TGTGCCAGCAGCCCTCGGACAGGGTTCAATAACGAGCAGTACTTC | TRBD1 | NA | TRBJ2-7 | TRBV9
CASRGGDPLFGVQETQYF | TGTGCCAGTAGAGGTGGAGACCCCCTGTTCGGGGTCCAAGAGACCCAGTACTTC | NA | NA | TRBJ2-5 | TRBV19
CASSPLAPTPDTQYF | TGCGCCAGCAGCCCCCTAGCCCCCACCCCAGATACGCAGTATTTT | NA | NA | TRBJ2-3 | TRBV5-1
CAITTRADTEAFF | TGTGCCATCACAACCAGGGCCGACACTGAAGCTTTCTTT | NA | few | TRBJ1-1 | TRBV28
CASSPSLAGANEQFF | TGTGCCAGCAGCCCAAGCCTAGCGGGGGCCAATGAGCAGTTCTTC | TRBD2 | NA | TRBJ2-1 | TRBV5-4
CASTAQGTYEQYF | TGCGCCAGCACCGCACAGGGGACCTACGAGCAGTACTTC | TRBD1 | NA | TRBJ2-7 | TRBV5-1
CASSWVGDYEQYF | TGTGCCAGCAGTTGGGTCGGGGACTACGAGCAGTACTTC | NA | NA | TRBJ2-7 | TRBV6-5
CASSLDYGGGNNEQYF | TGTGCCAGCAGCTTAGATTATGGGGGGGGTAACAACGAGCAGTACTTC | TRBD2 | NA | TRBJ2-7 | TRBV7-6
CAISGGTSLTDTQYF | TGTGCCATCAGTGGTGGGACTAGCCTAACAGATACGCAGTATTTT | TRBD2 | NA | TRBJ2-3 | TRBV10-3
CASSPQGQGFGQPQHF | TGTGCCAGTAGTCCCCAGGGACAGGGGTTCGGACAGCCCCAGCATTTT | TRBD1 | NA | TRBJ1-5 | TRBV19
CASNRGDTQYF | TGTGCCAGCAACAGGGGAGATACGCAGTATTTT | TRBD1 | NA | TRBJ2-3 | TRBV10-3
CASSTSGANVLTF | TGTGCCAGCAGTACGTCTGGGGCCAACGTCCTGACTTTC | NA | NA | TRBJ2-6 | TRBV7-9